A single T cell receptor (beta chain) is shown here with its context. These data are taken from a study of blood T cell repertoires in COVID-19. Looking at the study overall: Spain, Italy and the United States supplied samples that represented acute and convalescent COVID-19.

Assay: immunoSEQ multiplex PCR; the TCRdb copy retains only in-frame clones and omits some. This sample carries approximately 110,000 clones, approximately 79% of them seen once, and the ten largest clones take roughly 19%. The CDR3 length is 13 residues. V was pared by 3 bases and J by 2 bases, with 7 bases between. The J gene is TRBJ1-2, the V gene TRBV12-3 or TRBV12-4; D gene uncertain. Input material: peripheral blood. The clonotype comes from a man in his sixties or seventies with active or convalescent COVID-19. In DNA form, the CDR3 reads TGTGCCAGCAGTTTCGACGGGAACTATGGCTACACCTTC. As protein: CASSFDGNYGYTF.